The 23 T cell receptor beta chains reported below all come from one sample, sequenced in a study of blood T cell repertoires in COVID-19. TCRdb keeps only in-frame clones here, not all; method: immunoSEQ multiplex PCR. The sample lists over 9,000 clones; 80% were seen once. What was sequenced was peripheral blood. The receptors here all came from a man in his 70s with active COVID-19.

This clone was observed a few times. This chain connects TRBV7-2 to TRBJ1-3; D remains ambiguous. The germline gives CDR1 SGHTA, CDR2 FQGNSA. V was shortened by 3 bases and J by 0 bases, with 6 bases between the two germline ends. This CDR3 has 14 amino acids. The CDR3 DNA follows: TGTGCCAGCAGCTTGGGCCCCTCTGGAAACACCATATATTTT. This codes for CASSLGPSGNTIYF.

The chain joins TRBV5-1 to TRBJ2-2; 7 positions match TRBD1. Looked up from germline, CDR1 is SGHRS and CDR2 is YFSETQ. The CDR3 extends over 16 amino acids. The J segment lost 4 bases and the V segment lost 4 bases, leaving 10 bases of the junction unmatched. The CDR3 DNA is TGCGCCAGCAGCCTCGAGGGGGCCGTAGGCACCGGGGAGCTGTTTTTT. It encodes CASSLEGAVGTGELFF.

The chain combines TRBV12-5 with TRBJ1-1, with TRBD1 matching over 8 bases. CDR3 length equals 13 residues. Germline-derived CDR1 and CDR2 are LGHNT and FRNRAP. Trimming at V came to 6 bases and at J to 5 bases, leaving 5 bases not matched to a gene. The chain's CDR3 is CASGPDRVTEAFF. Here the CDR3 DNA reads TGTGCTAGTGGCCCGGACAGGGTGACTGAAGCTTTCTTT.

The CDR3 protein is CASSLLRGTQYF. In DNA form, the CDR3 reads TGTGCCAGCAGCCTACTAAGGGGTACGCAGTATTTT. The rearrangement joins TRBV27 to TRBJ2-3; D is perhaps TRBD1 (5 bases). Germline loops: CDR1 MNHEY, CDR2 SMNVEV (reference sequence). This CDR3 has 12 amino acids. V lost 6 bases and J 8 bases, leaving 12 bases between the germline ends.

This sequence joins TRBV19 and TRBJ2-1; a possible D gene is TRBD1 (5 bases). Germline CDR1 and CDR2: LNHDA and SQIVND (reference sequence). The CDR3 sequence is 14 residues long. Trimming stripped 3 bases from V and 6 bases from J, with 12 bases between. The CDR3 spells CASSMGHLSNEQFF. The CDR3 nucleotides are TGTGCCAGTAGTATGGGGCACCTTAGCAATGAGCAGTTCTTC.

V is TRBV10-3 and J is TRBJ1-4, with 7 bases that match TRBD1. The CDR3 consists of 13 residues. V trimming: 6 bases; J trimming: 8 bases; junction bases outside the gene matches: 6. CDR1 and CDR2 from the germline V gene are ENHRY and SYGVKD. As DNA, the CDR3 is TGTGCCATCAGGAATAGAGGGGGCGAAAAACTGTTTTTT. Encoded protein: CAIRNRGGEKLFF.

This clone was seen a few times. The chain couples TRBV9 to TRBJ1-5, with 8 bases that match TRBD1. CDR3 size: 15 residues. Germline CDR1 is SGDLS and CDR2 is YYNGEE. With V trimmed by 0 bases and J by 4 bases, 3 bases remained unmatched. The CDR3 here is CASSVGTGPNQPQHF. As DNA, the CDR3 is TGTGCCAGCAGCGTAGGGACAGGGCCGAATCAGCCCCAGCATTTT.

The chain has TRBV11-2 and TRBJ2-1, with D tentatively TRBD1 (6 bases). Per germline, CDR1 SGHAT and CDR2 FQNNGV. The ends were cut back, 5 bases at V and 2 bases at J, with 10 bases in the middle. The CDR3 contains 14 residues. For the CDR3, the DNA is TGTGCCAGCAGCCCACAGGGAACCTACAATGAGCAGTTCTTC. Protein product: CASSPQGTYNEQFF.

The chain joins TRBV18 to TRBJ2-7; 14 nucleotides align to TRBD2. The CDR3 is made up of 15 amino acids. Unmatched junction bases numbered 7, after V lost 6 bases and J lost 6 bases. In germline, CDR1 is KGHSH, CDR2 LQKENI. The CDR3 DNA reads as TGTGCCAGCTCCTATGGACTAGCGGGGGGTAGCGAGCAGTACTTC. It specifies CASSYGLAGGSEQYF.

The chain uses TRBV11-2 and TRBJ2-3, with 8 bases matching TRBD2. This CDR3 spans 19 amino acids. CDR1 and CDR2 (germline): SGHAT, FQNNGV. With V trimmed by 5 bases and J by 4 bases, 20 bases remained unmatched. Here the CDR3 reads CASSIRAGRVTAGADTQYF. The CDR3 nucleotides read TGTGCCAGCAGCATCCGGGCGGGCAGGGTGACAGCGGGAGCAGATACGCAGTATTTT.

The rearrangement uses TRBV7-2 and TRBJ1-2; possible D gene TRBD1, 6 bases. The V gene lost 5 bases and the J gene lost 8 bases, with 15 bases spanning the gap. This CDR3 contains 13 residues. Germline loops: CDR1 SGHTA, CDR2 FQGNSA. The CDR3 is CASSPDSLGGYTF. DNA for the CDR3: TGTGCCAGCAGCCCGGACAGCTTGGGGGGCTACACCTTC.

The V and J genes are TRBV5-6 and TRBJ1-3, with no clear D. Germline CDR1 reads SGHDT; CDR2 reads YYEEEE. The CDR3 is made up of 14 amino acids. V lost 2 bases, J lost 2 bases, and 8 bases lay in between. In DNA form, the CDR3 reads TGTGCCAGCAGCTTCCCGGGGACTGGAAACACCATATATTTT. Its translation: CASSFPGTGNTIYF.

The chain is built from TRBV11-2 and TRBJ2-2; 11 nucleotides align to TRBD2. This CDR3 spans 16 amino acids. V lost 8 bases and J lost 0; bases outside the gene matches: 5. CDR1 and CDR2 (germline): SGHAT, FQNNGV. CDR3 coding DNA: TGTGCCAGCGGCGGACTAGCGGGCCCGAACACCGGGGAGCTGTTTTTT. Translating gives CASGGLAGPNTGELFF.

The V and J genes are TRBV5-1 and TRBJ2-2, with TRBD2 matching 7 bases. This CDR3 is built from 13 residues. The V gene's germline CDR1 is SGHRS and CDR2 YFSETQ. Trimming took 4 bases from V and 6 from J; bases not matched to a gene: 3. The CDR3 sequence is CASSPREAGELFF. The CDR3 DNA is TGCGCCAGCAGCCCCCGGGAGGCCGGGGAGCTGTTTTTT.

The chain has TRBV4-2 and TRBJ1-3; D remains unclear. V was clipped by 0 bases and J by 5 bases, with 8 bases between them. This CDR3 has 14 amino acids. Germline CDR1 LGHNA, CDR2 YNFKEQ. The CDR3 DNA follows: TGTGCCAGCAGCCAAGACAGCGCTCGAAACACCATATATTTT. Residues: CASSQDSARNTIYF.

As DNA, the CDR3 is TGCGCCAGCACCCCAGGTTCGGCAGGGAACAACGAGCAGTACTTC. Translating gives CASTPGSAGNNEQYF. The chain links TRBV5-1 to TRBJ2-7; D may be TRBD1 (5 bases). CDR3 length: 15 residues. V was pared by 6 bases and J by 5 bases, with 21 bases between. Per germline, CDR1 SGHRS and CDR2 YFSETQ.

The genes are TRBV29-1 and TRBJ2-7; 7 bases match TRBD1. Looked up from germline, CDR1 is SQVTM and CDR2 is ANQGSEA. CDR3 length equals 15 residues. V shed 6 bases, J shed 0 bases, and the junction held 11 bases outside the gene matches. CDR3 in DNA: TGCAGCGTAACCTCAGGACAGGTGAGCTCCTACGAGCAGTACTTC. This codes for CSVTSGQVSSYEQYF.

This chain uses TRBV9 with TRBJ2-4, with D hard to call. Germline V lookup: CDR1 SGDLS, CDR2 YYNGEE. V dropped 4 bases and J dropped 10 bases, with 15 bases sitting between them. This CDR3 contains 13 residues. This CDR3 is CASSPSRVEIQYF. The CDR3 region has the DNA TGTGCCAGCAGCCCAAGTCGGGTGGAGATTCAGTACTTC.

The chain couples TRBV6-6 to TRBJ1-5; D perhaps matches TRBD1 (6 bases). This CDR3 comprises 15 residues. V lost 5 bases and J 0 bases, leaving 11 bases between the germline ends. Looked up from germline, CDR1 is MNHNY and CDR2 is SVGAGI (reference sequence). CDR3 amino acids: CASSRGRDSNQPQHF. DNA of the CDR3: TGTGCCAGCAGTAGGGGGAGGGATAGCAATCAGCCCCAGCATTTT.

This clone was recorded once. The rearrangement uses TRBV7-8 and TRBJ2-7, with D tentatively TRBD1 (6 bases). This CDR3 is built from 14 residues. V was pared by 0 bases and J by 9 bases, with 15 bases between. Germline V CDR1 and CDR2: SGHVS, FQNEAQ. CDR3 protein: CASSLALMGAGQYF. The DNA for the CDR3 is TGTGCCAGCAGCTTAGCGTTAATGGGGGCCGGGCAGTACTTC.

V gene TRBV19 combines with J gene TRBJ1-5; 7 bases fit TRBD1. Per germline, CDR1 LNHDA and CDR2 SQIVND (reference sequence). J was trimmed by 5 bases and V by 5 bases; bases with no gene match: 9. There are 15 residues in the CDR3. The CDR3 DNA follows: TGTGCCAGTAGTCTCTACAGGGGATGGGATCAGCCCCAGCATTTT. This gives the protein CASSLYRGWDQPQHF.

The rearrangement uses TRBV18 and TRBJ1-1; D possibly corresponds to TRBD1 (5 bases). V was clipped by 0 bases and J by 1 base, with 12 bases between them. From germline, CDR1 is KGHSH and CDR2 LQKENI. CDR3 length: 16 amino acids. CDR3 sequence: CASSPPQGRANTEAFF. CDR3 sequence (DNA): TGTGCCAGCTCACCACCGCAGGGCCGAGCGAACACTGAAGCTTTCTTT. Drawing the rest from reference TRBV18 and TRBJ1-1, the complete variable domain is NAGVMQNPRHLVRRRGQEARLRCSPMKGHSHVYWYRQLPEEGLKFMVYLQKENIIDESGMPKERFSAEFPKEGPSILRIQQVVRGDSAAYFCASSPPQGRANTEAFFGQGTRLTVV.

The chain is built from TRBV6-6 and TRBJ2-1; D possibly corresponds to TRBD2 (5 bases). Germline CDR1 MNHNY, CDR2 SVGAGI (reference sequence). The V and J ends lost 6 bases and 4 bases respectively, with 16 bases between them. The CDR3 is 15 residues long. Here the CDR3 DNA reads TGTGCCAGCAGCACTCCGGACTTCGTATACAATGAGCAGTTCTTC. Its translation is CASSTPDFVYNEQFF.